This passage covers 17 T cell receptor beta chains from one sample sequenced in a study of CD8 T cells in Susac syndrome. RNA in amounts of about 0.5 to 1 ug was reverse transcribed with random hexamers. TCRdb processed the immunoSEQ multiplex PCR reads anew with MiXCR; each CDR3 protein has one entry. The data contain some 300,000 distinct CDR3 sequences, approximately 85% of them singletons. The source material was CD8+ T cells from PBMCs. These receptors came from a human donor with multiple sclerosis.

J is TRBJ2-7 and V is TRBV6-2 or TRBV6-3; no definite D call. Germline values: CDR1 MNHEY, CDR2 SVGEGT. The ends were cut back, 0 bases at V and 4 bases at J, with 16 bases in the middle. There are 16 residues in the CDR3. As DNA, the CDR3 is TGTGCCAGCAGTTACTCGTGGCCAGGATCGAGTTACGAGCAGTACTTC. As protein: CASSYSWPGSSYEQYF.

The chain links TRBV29-1 to TRBJ1-2, with 8 bases aligning to TRBD1. This CDR3 spans 13 amino acids. CDR1 is SQVTM, CDR2 ANQGSEA, per germline. The CDR3 loop reads CNVGQGASDDYTF. The CDR3 DNA reads as TGCAACGTCGGACAGGGAGCTTCAGATGACTACACCTTC. The whole variable domain, remainder taken from reference TRBV29-1 and TRBJ1-2, is SAVISQKPSRDICQRGTSLTIQCQVDSQVTMMFWYRQQPGQSLTLIATANQGSEATYESGFVIDKFPISRPNLTFSTLTVSNMSPEDSSIYLCNVGQGASDDYTFGSGTRLTVV.

This sequence joins TRBV27 and TRBJ2-7, with D tentatively TRBD2 (6 bases). From germline, CDR1 is MNHEY and CDR2 SMNVEV (reference sequence). V gave up 6 bases and J gave up 1 base, with 10 bases separating them. CDR3 size: 13 residues. CDR3 coding DNA: TGTGCCAGCAGGGGGGGATTTTCCTACGAGCAGTACTTC. This gives the protein CASRGGFSYEQYF.

In nucleotides, the CDR3 is TGTGCCAGCAGCTTGGAACAGGGGGCGGTTACCAACTATGGCTACACCTTC. Translation: CASSLEQGAVTNYGYTF. The rearrangement uses TRBV5-4 and TRBJ1-2; 9 bases align to TRBD1. From germline, CDR1 is SGHNT and CDR2 YYREEE (reference sequence). After removal of 0 bases from V and 2 bases from J, the junction contained 8 bases not matched to a gene. The CDR3 covers 17 residues.

V gene TRBV13 combines with J gene TRBJ2-1; D gene uncertain. V dropped 1 base and J dropped 6 bases, with 13 bases sitting between them. The CDR3 is 15 amino acids. Germline V gene lookup returns CDR1 PRHDT and CDR2 FYEKMQ (reference sequence). CDR3 region: CASSLDLIQSNEQFF. Here the CDR3 DNA reads TGTGCCAGCAGCTTAGACCTCATACAGAGCAATGAGCAGTTCTTC.

CDR3 in amino acids: CASTRGGGVNTEAFF. The CDR3 coding sequence is TGTGCCAGCACCAGAGGTGGGGGGGTGAACACTGAAGCTTTCTTT. The V and J genes are TRBV28 and TRBJ1-1; perhaps TRBD1 as D (5 bases). The CDR3 runs 15 residues. Trimming removed 7 bases from V and 0 bases from J, with 15 bases in between. The V gene's germline CDR1 is MDHEN and CDR2 SYDVKM.

The chain carries TRBV7-9 and TRBJ2-1, with 12 bases matching TRBD2. V lost 7 bases and J lost 6; bases outside the gene matches: 7. The CDR3 spans 15 residues. The germline CDR1 and CDR2 sequences are SEHNR and FQNEAQ (reference sequence). The CDR3 DNA is TGTGCCAGCACGACTAGCGGGAGTCGGCGCAATGAGCAGTTCTTC. Translated: CASTTSGSRRNEQFF.

The chain has TRBV15 and TRBJ1-2; D remains ambiguous. This CDR3 comprises 13 residues. V dropped 4 bases and J dropped 6 bases, with 12 bases sitting between them. In germline, CDR1 is LNHNV, CDR2 YYDKDF (reference sequence). In DNA, the CDR3 is TGTGCCACCAGCACCGGGAGGGCGAATGGCTACACCTTC. This sequence encodes CATSTGRANGYTF.

This sequence joins TRBV6-5 and TRBJ1-1; 7 bases are shared with TRBD1. The CDR3 consists of 15 residues. After removal of 5 bases from V and 6 bases from J, the junction contained 12 bases not matched to a gene. The germline CDR1 and CDR2 sequences are MNHEY and SVGAGI. The CDR3 protein is CASSQGTVAGSEAFF. The CDR3 DNA follows: TGTGCCAGCAGTCAGGGGACAGTTGCGGGCTCTGAAGCTTTCTTT.

This chain connects TRBV28 to TRBJ2-1, with D uncertain. The CDR3 totals 18 residues. Looked up from germline, CDR1 is MDHEN and CDR2 is SYDVKM. Trimming left V 5 bases short and J 0 bases short, with 20 bases between. CDR3 protein: CASSPYPTTVGSYNEQFF. The CDR3 DNA sequence: TGTGCCAGCAGTCCCTACCCCACGACCGTAGGCTCCTACAATGAGCAGTTCTTC. Supplemented by reference TRBV28 and TRBJ2-1, the full variable domain reads DVKVTQSSRYLVKRTGEKVFLECVQDMDHENMFWYRQDPGLGLRLIYFSYDVKMKEKGDIPEGYSVSREKKERFSLILESASTNQTSMYLCASSPYPTTVGSYNEQFFGPGTRLTVL.

This chain connects TRBV7-2 to TRBJ1-2; 12 bases match TRBD1. CDR1 and CDR2 (germline): SGHTA, FQGNSA. This CDR3 has 15 amino acids. J was trimmed by 7 bases and V by 1 base; bases with no gene match: 4. For the CDR3, the DNA is TGTGCCAGCAGCTTAGGAGGGACAGGGGGCGCTGGCTACACCTTC. It yields the protein CASSLGGTGGAGYTF.

The DNA of the CDR3 is TGTGCCAGTAGTATGACTAGCGGGAGAAAGTTCGGAGACACAGATACGCAGTATTTT. This codes for CASSMTSGRKFGDTDTQYF. The gene calls are TRBV19 and TRBJ2-3; 12 positions agree with TRBD2. Germline assignment: CDR1 LNHDA and CDR2 SQIVND (reference sequence). The CDR3 sequence is 19 residues long. J gave up 2 bases and V 3 bases, and 12 bases lay outside the gene matches.

V usage is TRBV2 and J usage is TRBJ2-1, with 12 bases aligning to TRBD2. The CDR3 length is 16 residues. Germline V lookup: CDR1 SNHLY, CDR2 FYNNEI. Trimming at V came to 5 bases and at J to 5 bases, leaving 7 bases not matched to a gene. CDR3 sequence reads: CASSHPLAGGHNEQFF. CDR3 nucleotides: TGTGCCAGCAGTCACCCACTAGCGGGAGGCCACAATGAGCAGTTCTTC. Full variable domain (remainder filled in from reference TRBV2 and TRBJ2-1): EPEVTQTPSHQVTQMGQEVILRCVPISNHLYFYWYRQILGQKVEFLVSFYNNEISEKSEIFDDQFSVERPDGSNFTLKIRSTKLEDSAMYFCASSHPLAGGHNEQFFGPGTRLTVL.

In the case of this clonotype: One end of the junction varies from germline; a read error may be responsible. The J gene is TRBJ2-1, the V gene TRBV12-3 or TRBV12-4, with TRBD2 matching 14 bases. This CDR3 contains 17 residues. The CDR3 DNA sequence: TGTGCCGGCAGTTTGGAGGGACTAGCGGGAGCCTACAATGAGCAGTTCTTC. It translates to CAGSLEGLAGAYNEQFF.

The gene calls are TRBV7-6 and TRBJ1-2; no reliable D call. Germline CDR1 reads SGHVS; CDR2 reads FNYEAQ. CDR3 size: 17 residues. V was trimmed by 1 base and J by 0 bases, leaving 15 bases between them. The CDR3 sequence is CASSLVPFHGANYGYTF. Written as DNA, the CDR3 is TGTGCCAGCAGCTTAGTTCCTTTTCACGGAGCTAACTATGGCTACACCTTC.

The genes are TRBV20-1 and TRBJ2-5, with 12 positions matching TRBD2. The V gene's germline CDR1 is DFQATT and CDR2 SNEGSKA (reference sequence). The CDR3 covers 17 residues. Trimming cost V 1 base and J 5 bases; bases outside gene matches: 11. The CDR3: CSARARTSGDLWETQYF. In DNA form, the CDR3 reads TGCAGTGCTAGAGCCCGGACTAGCGGGGACCTTTGGGAGACCCAGTACTTC.

The CDR3 DNA follows: TGCAGTGCGAAGACTTATAACACCGGGGAGCTGTTTTTT. Its translation: CSAKTYNTGELFF. The V and J genes are TRBV20-1 and TRBJ2-2; D gene unclear. The CDR3 has 13 residues. Trimming pared 6 bases from V and 2 bases from J, leaving 10 bases between. Germline CDR1 is DFQATT and CDR2 is SNEGSKA (reference sequence).